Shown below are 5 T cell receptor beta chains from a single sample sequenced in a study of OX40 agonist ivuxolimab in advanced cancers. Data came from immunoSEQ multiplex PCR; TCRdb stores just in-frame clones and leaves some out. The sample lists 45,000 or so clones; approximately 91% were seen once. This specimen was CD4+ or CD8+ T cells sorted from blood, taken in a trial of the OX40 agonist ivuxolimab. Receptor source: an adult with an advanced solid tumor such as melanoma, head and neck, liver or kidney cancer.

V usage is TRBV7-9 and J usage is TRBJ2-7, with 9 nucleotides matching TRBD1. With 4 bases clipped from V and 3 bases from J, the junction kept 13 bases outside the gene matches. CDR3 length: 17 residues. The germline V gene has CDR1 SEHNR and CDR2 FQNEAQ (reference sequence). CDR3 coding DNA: TGTGCCAGCAGCTCGTATAGGACCGGACAGGGGTACTACGAGCAGTACTTC. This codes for CASSSYRTGQGYYEQYF.

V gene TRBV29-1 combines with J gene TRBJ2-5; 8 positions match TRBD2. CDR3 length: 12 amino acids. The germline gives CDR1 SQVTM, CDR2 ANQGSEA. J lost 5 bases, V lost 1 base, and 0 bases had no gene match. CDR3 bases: TGCAGCGTTGAAGCGGGAGGGGAGACCCAGTACTTC. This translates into CSVEAGGETQYF.

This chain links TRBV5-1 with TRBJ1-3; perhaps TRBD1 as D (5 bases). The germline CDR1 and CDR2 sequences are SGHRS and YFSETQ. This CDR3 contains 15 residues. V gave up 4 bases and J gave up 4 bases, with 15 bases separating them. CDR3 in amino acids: CASSRDSLGGNTIYF. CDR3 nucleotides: TGCGCCAGCAGCCGGGACTCCCTAGGGGGAAACACCATATATTTT. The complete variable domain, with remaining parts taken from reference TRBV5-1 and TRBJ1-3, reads KAGVTQTPRYLIKTRGQQVTLSCSPISGHRSVSWYQQTPGQGLQFLFEYFSETQRNKGNFPGRFSGRQFSNSRSEMNVSTLELGDSALYLCASSRDSLGGNTIYFGEGSWLTVV.

The CDR3 sequence: CASSPTAKTEQYF. CDR3 bases: TGTGCCAGCAGCCCCACCGCGAAAACGGAGCAGTACTTC. The chain is built from TRBV7-3 and TRBJ2-7, with unresolved D. Germline assignment: CDR1 SGHTA and CDR2 FQGTGA. The V and J ends lost 5 bases and 7 bases respectively, with 15 bases between them. The CDR3 runs 13 residues. The full variable domain, completed using reference TRBV7-3 and TRBJ2-7, is GAGVSQTPSNKVTEKGKYVELRCDPISGHTALYWYRQSLGQGPEFLIYFQGTGAADDSGLPNDRFFAVRPEGSVSTLKIQRTERGDSAVYLCASSPTAKTEQYFGPGTRLTVT.

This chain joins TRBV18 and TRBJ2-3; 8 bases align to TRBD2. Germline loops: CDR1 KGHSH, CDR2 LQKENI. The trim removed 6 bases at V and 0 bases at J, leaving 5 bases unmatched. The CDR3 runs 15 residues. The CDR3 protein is CASSRAGDSTDTQYF. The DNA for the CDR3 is TGTGCCAGCTCCCGAGCGGGGGATAGCACAGATACGCAGTATTTT.